One and the same sample provided the 3 T cell receptor beta chains below, sequenced in a study of blood T cell repertoires in COVID-19. Profiled with immunoSEQ multiplex PCR; TCRdb holds only in-frame clones, not every one. The table has about 58,000 clones, around 83% seen once. The sample comprised peripheral blood. The receptors were sampled from a human donor in a cohort sampled during active COVID-19.

The chain joins TRBV4-1 to TRBJ1-3, with D uncertain. The CDR3 runs to 16 residues. The germline V gene has CDR1 MGHRA and CDR2 YSYEKL. V dropped 0 bases and J dropped 4 bases, with 13 bases sitting between them. CDR3 bases: TGCGCCAGCAGCCAAGAGGCCGGAGTAGGAGGAAACACCATATATTTT. Encoded protein: CASSQEAGVGGNTIYF.

The V call is TRBV4-1, the J call TRBJ2-7, with D perhaps TRBD1 (6 bases). Germline V CDR1 and CDR2: MGHRA, YSYEKL. CDR3 length: 15 amino acids. The ends were cut back, 1 base at V and 6 bases at J, with 16 bases in the middle. The chain's CDR3 is CASSQGLEGVGEQYF. The CDR3 nucleotides read TGCGCCAGCAGCCAAGGTCTTGAGGGGGTTGGCGAGCAGTACTTC.

This chain links TRBV2 with TRBJ1-1; 8 bases line up with TRBD1. This CDR3 has 11 amino acids. From germline, CDR1 is SNHLY and CDR2 FYNNEI. The ends lost 6 bases at V and 10 bases at J; junction bases unmatched: 4. As DNA, the CDR3 is TGTGCCAGCAGCCAACAGGGGGGAGCTTTCTTT. This translates into CASSQQGGAFF.